A single sample is the source of the 8 T cell receptor beta chains below, sequenced in a study of blood T cell repertoires in COVID-19. Sequencing was performed with immunoSEQ multiplex PCR; in TCRdb, only in-frame clones are kept and a portion is missing. The sample includes over 250,000 clones, 75% to 90% of them seen just once. Sequenced: peripheral blood. These receptors were taken from a woman between 70 and 85 years old with COVID-19, enrolled during active disease.

This chain uses TRBV4-3 with TRBJ1-2, with D maybe TRBD1 (6 bases). This CDR3 spans 15 amino acids. V lost 0 bases, J lost 2 bases, and 10 bases lay in between. Germline V gives CDR1 LGHNA, CDR2 YSLEER. The CDR3 DNA follows: TGCGCCAGCAGCCAAGAAACAGGGACCAACTATGGCTACACCTTC. This sequence encodes CASSQETGTNYGYTF.

This clone has just a few counts. J is TRBJ2-6 and V is TRBV28, with unresolved D. The V end lost 6 bases, the J end lost 2 bases, and 26 bases lay between the germline ends. The CDR3 length is 20 residues. Germline loops: CDR1 MDHEN, CDR2 SYDVKM. The CDR3 region is CASRPPLGRVLMAGANVLTF. The CDR3 coding sequence is TGTGCCAGCAGGCCCCCCCTTGGTCGGGTCTTAATGGCTGGGGCCAACGTCCTGACTTTC.

J is TRBJ1-1 and V is TRBV28, with D unclear. The CDR3 spans 14 residues. Germline V gives CDR1 MDHEN, CDR2 SYDVKM. Trimming cost V 5 bases and J 6 bases, with 16 bases left between them. The CDR3 loop is CASSLTGPPAEAFF. In nucleotides, the CDR3 is TGTGCCAGCAGTCTTACTGGGCCTCCCGCTGAAGCTTTCTTT.

This chain uses TRBV30 with TRBJ1-6; D ambiguous. There are 15 residues in the CDR3. Germline CDR1 and CDR2: GTSNPN and SVGIG (reference sequence). The V end lost 0 bases, the J end lost 9 bases, and 15 bases lay between the germline ends. The CDR3 loop is CAWSVLAGRGSPLHF. The CDR3 DNA reads TGTGCCTGGAGTGTACTGGCAGGACGGGGTTCACCCCTCCACTTT. The full variable domain, with the rest looked up from reference TRBV30 and TRBJ1-6, is SQTIHQWPATLVQPVGSPLSLECTVEGTSNPNLYWYRQAAGRGLQLLFYSVGIGQISSEVPQNLSASRPQDRQFILSSKKLLLSDSGFYLCAWSVLAGRGSPLHFGNGTRLTVT.

The J gene is TRBJ2-5, the V gene TRBV4-3; D might be TRBD1 (5 bases). CDR1 is LGHNA and CDR2 is YSLEER in the germline V gene. V lost 0 bases, J lost 5 bases, and 13 bases lay in between. The CDR3 spans 15 residues. CDR3 nucleotides: TGCGCCAGCAGCCAAGAGTTCAGGGTAGACGAGACCCAGTACTTC. It translates to CASSQEFRVDETQYF.

The rearrangement uses TRBV30 and TRBJ2-7, with 11 bases matching TRBD1. The CDR3 totals 14 residues. The trim removed 6 bases at V and 0 bases at J, leaving 4 bases unmatched. Germline values: CDR1 GTSNPN, CDR2 SVGIG (reference sequence). The CDR3 here is CACPGTGGSYEQYF. The CDR3 DNA sequence: TGTGCCTGCCCCGGGACAGGGGGCTCCTACGAGCAGTACTTC.

V usage is TRBV6-5 and J usage is TRBJ1-2, with 8 positions matching TRBD1. J was trimmed by 5 bases and V by 6 bases; bases with no gene match: 5. The CDR3 is made up of 13 amino acids. Germline values: CDR1 MNHEY, CDR2 SVGAGI. The CDR3 coding sequence is TGTGCCAGCAGGGCAGGGGGCGGGTATGGCTACACCTTC. Encoded protein: CASRAGGGYGYTF.

CDR3 residues: CASSLQGANEKLFF. The CDR3 coding sequence is TGTGCCAGCAGTTTACAGGGGGCGAATGAAAAACTGTTTTTT. The V and J genes are TRBV27 and TRBJ1-4, with 8 bases fitting TRBD1. The CDR3 contains 14 residues. V shed 2 bases, J shed 5 bases, and the junction held 1 base outside the gene matches. CDR1 is MNHEY and CDR2 is SMNVEV in the germline V gene (reference sequence).